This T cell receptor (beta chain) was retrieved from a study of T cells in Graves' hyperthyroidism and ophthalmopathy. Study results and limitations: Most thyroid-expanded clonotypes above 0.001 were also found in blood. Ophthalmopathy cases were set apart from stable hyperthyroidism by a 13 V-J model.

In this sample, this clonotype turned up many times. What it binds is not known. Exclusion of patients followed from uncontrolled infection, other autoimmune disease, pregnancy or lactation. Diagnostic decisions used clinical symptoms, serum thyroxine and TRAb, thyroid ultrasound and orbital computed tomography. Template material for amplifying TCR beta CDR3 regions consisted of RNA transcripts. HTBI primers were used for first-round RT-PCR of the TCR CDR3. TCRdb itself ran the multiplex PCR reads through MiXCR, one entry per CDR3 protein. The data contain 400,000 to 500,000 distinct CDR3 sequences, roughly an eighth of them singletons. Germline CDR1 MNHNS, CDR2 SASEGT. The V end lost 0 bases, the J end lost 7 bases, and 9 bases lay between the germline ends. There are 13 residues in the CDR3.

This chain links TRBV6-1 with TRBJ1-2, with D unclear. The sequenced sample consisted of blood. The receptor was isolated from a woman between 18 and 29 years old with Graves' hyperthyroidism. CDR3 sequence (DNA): TGTGCCAGCAGTGAAGCGACTTGGGCTGGCTACACCTTC. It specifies CASSEATWAGYTF.